Shown below are 2 T cell receptor beta chains from a single sample sequenced in a study of blood T cell repertoires in COVID-19 (dated by TCRdb to 2019 to 2021). Libraries were prepared through the immunoSEQ multiplex PCR assay. Not all clones reach the TCRdb copy of this immuneACCESS table, which keeps in-frame sequences only. Checked studies attribute under half of the gap to unresolved V genes and leave the rest unexplained. Across this sample there are 200,000 to 300,000 clones, with roughly 84% seen only once. About 1.5% of the sample is taken by the ten largest. The sequenced sample consisted of peripheral blood. All receptors derive from a woman aged 40 to 49 who had recovered from COVID-19.

This clone appeared a single time. The V and J genes are TRBV6-1 and TRBJ1-1, with D hard to call. Trimming took 3 bases from V and 4 from J, leaving 9 bases between them. The CDR3 contains 13 residues. Looked up from germline, CDR1 is MNHNS and CDR2 is SASEGT. CDR3 bases: TGTGCCAGCAGTGAGGTGGGGAGCACTGAAGCTTTCTTT. This codes for CASSEVGSTEAFF.

The V call is TRBV5-6, the J call TRBJ2-4, with a tentative D call TRBD2 (6 bases). V dropped 0 bases and J dropped 8 bases, with 15 bases sitting between them. The CDR3 is 15 amino acids. Germline CDR1 SGHDT, CDR2 YYEEEE. CDR3 residues: CASSLVRDGGYIQYF. In nucleotides, the CDR3 is TGTGCCAGCAGCTTGGTCCGGGACGGGGGATACATTCAGTACTTC.